This T cell receptor beta chain was retrieved from a study of cytomegalovirus exposure and HLA in healthy donors. Broader study findings: Presence/absence analysis assumed near-uniform sequencing depth across donors. A highly shared variant cluster was judged a likely technical artifact. Earlier findings revealed that most TCR beta V segments proved productive either about 90% or about 30% of the time.

About this clone: Its antigen is not known.

Primers: 60 Vbeta forward and 13 Jbeta reverse. Generated by immunoSEQ multiplex PCR, the TCRdb table keeps only in-frame clones and is missing some. The sample holds 150,000 to 200,000 clones, 80% to 85% seen once. The CDR3 spans 15 residues. V gave up 4 bases and J gave up 0 bases; unmatched junction bases: 5. CDR1 is SGHNT, CDR2 YYREEE, per germline (reference sequence). Sequenced material: PBMCs. This receptor was obtained from a human donor in good health. The chain combines TRBV5-4 with TRBJ2-5; 8 bases line up with TRBD1. The CDR3: CASSLGTGYQETQYF. The CDR3 nucleotides read TGTGCCAGCAGCCTTGGGACAGGCTACCAAGAGACCCAGTACTTC. The entire variable domain, with the rest obtained from reference TRBV5-4 and TRBJ2-5, is as follows: ETGVTQSPTHLIKTRGQQVTLRCSSQSGHNTVSWYQQALGQGPQFIFQYYREEENGRGNFPPRFSGLQFPNYSSELNVNALELDDSALYLCASSLGTGYQETQYFGPGTRLLVL.